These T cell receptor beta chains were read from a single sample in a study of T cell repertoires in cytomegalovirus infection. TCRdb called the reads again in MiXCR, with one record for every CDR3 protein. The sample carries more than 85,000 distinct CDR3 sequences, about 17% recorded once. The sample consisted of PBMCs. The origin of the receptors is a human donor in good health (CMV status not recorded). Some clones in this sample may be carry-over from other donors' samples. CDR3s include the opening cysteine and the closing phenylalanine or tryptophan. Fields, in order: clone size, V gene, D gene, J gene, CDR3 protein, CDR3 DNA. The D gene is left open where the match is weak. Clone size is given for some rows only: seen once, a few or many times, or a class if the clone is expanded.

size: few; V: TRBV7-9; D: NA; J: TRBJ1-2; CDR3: CASSPYRDSGYTF; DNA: TGTGCCAGCAGCCCATACAGGGATAGTGGCTACACCTTC
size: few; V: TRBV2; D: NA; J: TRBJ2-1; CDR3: CASSRDASYNEQFF; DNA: TGTGCCAGCAGTCGGGACGCCTCCTACAATGAGCAGTTCTTC
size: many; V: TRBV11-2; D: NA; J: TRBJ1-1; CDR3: CASSLRDRRTEAFF; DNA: TGTGCCAGCAGCTTACGGGATAGAAGGACTGAAGCTTTCTTT
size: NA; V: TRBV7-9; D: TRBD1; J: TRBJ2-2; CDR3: CASTAGQGFLGELFF; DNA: TGTGCCAGCACTGCCGGACAGGGATTCTTGGGGGAGCTGTTTTTT
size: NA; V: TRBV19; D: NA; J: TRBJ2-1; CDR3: CASSISAVNEQFF; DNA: TGTGCCAGTAGTATAAGTGCGGTCAATGAGCAGTTCTTC
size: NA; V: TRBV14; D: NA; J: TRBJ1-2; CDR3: CASSRYTTGNYGYTF; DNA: TGTGCCAGCAGCCGATACACCACAGGGAACTATGGCTACACCTTC
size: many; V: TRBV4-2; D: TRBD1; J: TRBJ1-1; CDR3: CASSQDQTGGGTEAFF; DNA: TGTGCCAGCAGCCAAGATCAGACAGGGGGAGGCACTGAAGCTTTCTTT
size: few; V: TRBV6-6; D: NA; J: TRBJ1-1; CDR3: CASSPTWWADTEAFF; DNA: TGTGCCAGCAGCCCTACCTGGTGGGCCGACACTGAAGCTTTCTTT
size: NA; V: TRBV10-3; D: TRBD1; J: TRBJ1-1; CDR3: CATGTGQYAEAFF; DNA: TGTGCCACTGGGACAGGGCAGTACGCTGAAGCTTTCTTT
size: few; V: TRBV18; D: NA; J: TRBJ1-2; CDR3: CASSPGADGYTF; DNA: TGTGCCAGCTCACCAGGGGCTGATGGCTACACCTTC
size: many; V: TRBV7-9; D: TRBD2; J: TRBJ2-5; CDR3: CASSSTLAGEETQYF; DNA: TGTGCCAGCAGCTCTACGCTAGCGGGGGAAGAGACCCAGTACTTC
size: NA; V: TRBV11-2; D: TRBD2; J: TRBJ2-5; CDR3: CASSSRLAAETQYF; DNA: TGTGCCAGCAGTTCTCGACTAGCGGCGGAGACCCAGTACTTC
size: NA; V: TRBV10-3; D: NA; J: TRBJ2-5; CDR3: CAISDPGTRQETQYF; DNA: TGTGCCATCAGTGACCCCGGGACACGCCAAGAGACCCAGTACTTC
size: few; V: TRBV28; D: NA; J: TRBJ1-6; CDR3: CASSQGPPLHF; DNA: TGTGCCAGCAGCCAGGGCCCACCCCTCCACTTT
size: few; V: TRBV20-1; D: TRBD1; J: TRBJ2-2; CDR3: CSIGQGASGELFF; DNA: TGCAGTATCGGACAGGGGGCGTCCGGGGAGCTGTTTTTT
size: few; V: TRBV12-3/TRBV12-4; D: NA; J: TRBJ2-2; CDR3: CASTSPNTGELFF; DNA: TGTGCCAGTACTAGCCCGAACACCGGGGAGCTGTTTTTT
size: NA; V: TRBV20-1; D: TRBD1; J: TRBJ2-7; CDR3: CSAQQGIVYEQYF; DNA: TGCAGTGCTCAACAGGGGATAGTCTACGAGCAGTACTTC
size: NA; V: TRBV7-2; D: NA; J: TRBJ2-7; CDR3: CASSLYRYEQYF; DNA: TGTGCCAGCAGCCTATATCGCTACGAGCAGTACTTC
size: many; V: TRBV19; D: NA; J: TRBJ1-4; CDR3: CASSIPNEKLFF; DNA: TGTGCCAGTAGTATCCCAAATGAAAAACTGTTTTTT
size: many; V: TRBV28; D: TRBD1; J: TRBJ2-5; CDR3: CASTPRYRGEETQYF; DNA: TGTGCCAGCACCCCCAGGTACAGGGGTGAAGAGACCCAGTACTTC
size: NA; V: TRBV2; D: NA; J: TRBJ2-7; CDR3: CASIPTRGSAEQYF; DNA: TGTGCCAGCATCCCGACCCGGGGGTCGGCCGAGCAGTACTTC
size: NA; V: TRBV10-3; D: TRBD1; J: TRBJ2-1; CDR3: CAITGGSYNEQFF; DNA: TGTGCCATAACAGGGGGGTCCTACAATGAGCAGTTCTTC
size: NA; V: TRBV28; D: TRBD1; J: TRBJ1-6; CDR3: CATHRDSNSPLHF; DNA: TGTGCCACCCACCGGGACAGTAATTCACCCCTCCACTTT
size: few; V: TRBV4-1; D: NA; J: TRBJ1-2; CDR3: CASSQDRTADNYGYTF; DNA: TGCGCCAGCAGCCAAGATCGGACAGCCGACAACTATGGCTACACCTTC
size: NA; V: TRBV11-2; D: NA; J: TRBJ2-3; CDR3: CASSPRGSWDTDTQYF; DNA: TGTGCCAGCAGCCCCCGGGGTAGCTGGGACACAGATACGCAGTATTTT
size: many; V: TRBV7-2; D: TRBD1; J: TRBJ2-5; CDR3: CASSPGDRGFGETQYF; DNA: TGTGCCAGCAGCCCGGGGGACAGGGGTTTTGGAGAGACCCAGTACTTC
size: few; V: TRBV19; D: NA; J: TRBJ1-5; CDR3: CASSPILAGRQPQHF; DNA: TGTGCCAGTAGCCCTATATTGGCAGGGCGTCAGCCCCAGCATTTT
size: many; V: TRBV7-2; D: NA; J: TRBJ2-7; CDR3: CASSLGVGFDEQYF; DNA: TGTGCCAGCAGCCTCGGGGTGGGGTTCGACGAGCAGTACTTC
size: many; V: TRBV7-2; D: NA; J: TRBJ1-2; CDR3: CASSPTGTLYGYTF; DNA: TGTGCCAGCAGCCCCACAGGGACCCTCTATGGCTACACCTTC
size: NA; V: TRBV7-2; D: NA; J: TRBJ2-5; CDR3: CASSLGGGAKTQYF; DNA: TGTGCCAGCAGCTTAGGAGGAGGGGCAAAGACCCAGTACTTC
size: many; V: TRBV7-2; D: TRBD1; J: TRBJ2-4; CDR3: CASSLRGQTLLAKNIQYF; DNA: TGTGCCAGCAGCTTAAGGGGACAGACTCTACTAGCCAAAAACATTCAGTACTTC
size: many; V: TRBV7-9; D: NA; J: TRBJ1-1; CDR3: CASSATGPAEAFF; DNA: TGTGCCAGCAGCGCCACAGGACCCGCTGAAGCTTTCTTT
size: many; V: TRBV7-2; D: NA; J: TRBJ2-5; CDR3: CASRFQDSDQETQYF; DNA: TGTGCCAGCAGATTCCAGGACAGCGACCAAGAGACCCAGTACTTC
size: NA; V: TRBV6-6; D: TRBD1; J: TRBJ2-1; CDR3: CASSSGQGDYNEQFF; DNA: TGTGCCAGCAGTTCGGGACAGGGGGACTACAATGAGCAGTTCTTC
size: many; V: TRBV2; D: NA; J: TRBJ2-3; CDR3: CASSGGTGGTDTQYF; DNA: TGTGCCAGCAGTGGAGGGACGGGGGGCACAGATACGCAGTATTTT
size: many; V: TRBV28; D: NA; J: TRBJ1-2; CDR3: CASSLNEGRGGYTF; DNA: TGTGCCAGCAGTTTGAATGAGGGTCGGGGTGGCTACACCTTC